The clone carrying this T cell receptor (beta chain) was detected only a few times. Its matching antigen is unknown. This sample was taken from a study of radiotherapy plus CTLA-4 blockade in lung cancer. TCRdb's copy holds only in-frame clones and misses some; the assay was immunoSEQ multiplex PCR. The sample has some 41,000 clones, about two thirds seen once. Germline CDR1 MNHNS, CDR2 SASEGT. This CDR3 has 14 residues. J gave up 0 bases and V 6 bases, and 4 bases lay outside the gene matches. Study outcomes and limitations: Strongest reported response predictors: early blood clone changes and post-radiation interferon-beta.

This receptor was obtained from a human donor with non-small cell lung cancer who had a partial response to radiotherapy plus ipilimumab. Specimen: peripheral blood, collected from a patient treated with radiotherapy plus ipilimumab. This rearrangement joins TRBV6-1 to TRBJ1-2; 7 bases line up with TRBD1. CDR3 DNA sequence: TGTGCCAGCAGAGACAGGGCCACTAACTATGGCTACACCTTC. Translated, it gives CASRDRATNYGYTF.